The clone carrying this T cell receptor beta chain has just one count. This specimen comes from a study of blood T cell repertoires in COVID-19. Study information: The samples span acute and convalescent COVID-19 from the United States, Italy and Spain. T cells, B-cell-depleted T cells, or PBMCs provided the cDNA or gDNA that served as material.

Assay: immunoSEQ multiplex PCR; the TCRdb copy retains only in-frame clones and omits some. The sample lists some 240,000 clones, approximately 78% occurring once. This receptor was obtained from a woman in her sixties or seventies with active or convalescent COVID-19. The sequencing sample was made of peripheral blood.

For the CDR3, the DNA is TGTGCCAGCAGTGAATGGGTTACAGGGGACTATGGCTACACCTTC. This sequence encodes CASSEWVTGDYGYTF. The rearrangement joins TRBV6-1 to TRBJ1-2, with 7 bases aligning to TRBD1. The CDR3 is 15 amino acids. CDR1 and CDR2 (germline): MNHNS, SASEGT. Trimming at V came to 2 bases and at J to 3 bases, leaving 6 bases not matched to a gene.